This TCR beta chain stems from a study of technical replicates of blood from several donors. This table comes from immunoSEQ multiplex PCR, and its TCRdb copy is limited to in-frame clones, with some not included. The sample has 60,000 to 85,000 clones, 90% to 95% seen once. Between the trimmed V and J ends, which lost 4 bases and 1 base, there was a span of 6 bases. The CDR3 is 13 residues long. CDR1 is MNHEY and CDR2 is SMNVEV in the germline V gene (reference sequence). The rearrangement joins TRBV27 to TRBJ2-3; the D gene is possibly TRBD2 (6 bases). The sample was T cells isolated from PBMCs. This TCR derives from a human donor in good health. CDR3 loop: CASSWRGTDTQYF. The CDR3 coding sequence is TGTGCCAGCAGTTGGAGGGGCACAGATACGCAGTATTTT.